The source of this TCR beta chain is a study of blood T cell repertoires in COVID-19. About the study: Samples taken during acute and convalescent COVID-19 were collected in the United States, Italy and Spain.

Original analysis: Estimated nucleated cell counts came from reference gene primer amplification. TCRdb's table, derived via immunoSEQ multiplex PCR, lists solely in-frame clones and lacks some. The V and J calls and clone size come from that table; D and trimming were worked out from the DNA. The top ten clones hold 4% to 6% of a sample with 290,000 or so clones, 65% to 90% of them seen once. The CDR3 runs to 15 residues. The germline V gene encodes CDR1 WSHSY and CDR2 SAAADI. J lost 7 bases, V lost 4 bases, and 7 bases had no gene match. The sample was peripheral blood. The TCR originated in a man in his fifties with active or convalescent COVID-19. The chain employs TRBV10-2 and TRBJ1-4; TRBD1 agrees at 9 bases. Here the CDR3 reads CASSVSTGGVEKLFF. CDR3 sequence (DNA): TGCGCCAGCAGTGTTTCGACAGGGGGAGTTGAAAAACTGTTTTTT.